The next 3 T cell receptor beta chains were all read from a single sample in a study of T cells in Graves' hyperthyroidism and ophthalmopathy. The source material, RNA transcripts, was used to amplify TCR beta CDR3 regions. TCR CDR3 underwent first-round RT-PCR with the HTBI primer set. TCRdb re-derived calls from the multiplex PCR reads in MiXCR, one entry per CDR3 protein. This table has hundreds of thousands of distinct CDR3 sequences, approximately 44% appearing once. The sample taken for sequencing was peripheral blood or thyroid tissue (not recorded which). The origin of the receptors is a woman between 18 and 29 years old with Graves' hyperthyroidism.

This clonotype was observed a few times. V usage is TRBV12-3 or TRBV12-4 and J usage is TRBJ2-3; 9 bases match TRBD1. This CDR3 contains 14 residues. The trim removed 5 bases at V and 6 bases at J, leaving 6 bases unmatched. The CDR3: CASSHGQGRDTQYF. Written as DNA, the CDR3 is TGTGCCAGCAGTCACGGACAGGGGCGCGATACGCAGTATTTT.

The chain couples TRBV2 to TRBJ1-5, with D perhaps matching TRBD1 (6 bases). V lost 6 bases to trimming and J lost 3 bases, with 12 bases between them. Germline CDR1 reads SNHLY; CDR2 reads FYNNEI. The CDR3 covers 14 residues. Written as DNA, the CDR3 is TGTGCCAGCAGCAAGGGGGGGAACAATCAGCCCCAGCATTTT. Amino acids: CASSKGGNNQPQHF.

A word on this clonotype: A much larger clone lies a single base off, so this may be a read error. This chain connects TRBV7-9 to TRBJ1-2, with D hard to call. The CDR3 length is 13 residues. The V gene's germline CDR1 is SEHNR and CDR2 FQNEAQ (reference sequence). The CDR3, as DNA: TGTGCCGGCAGCTTAGGAATAAACTATGGCTACACCTTC. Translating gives CAGSLGINYGYTF.